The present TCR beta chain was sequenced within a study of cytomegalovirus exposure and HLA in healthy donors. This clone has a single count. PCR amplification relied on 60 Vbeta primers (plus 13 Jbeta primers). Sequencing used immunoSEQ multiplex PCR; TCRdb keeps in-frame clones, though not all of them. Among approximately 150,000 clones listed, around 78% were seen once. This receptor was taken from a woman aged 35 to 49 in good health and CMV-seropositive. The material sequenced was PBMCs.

CDR3 protein: CASRGPDRGLYEQYF. In nucleotides, the CDR3 is TGTGCCAGCAGAGGACCAGACAGGGGGCTTTACGAGCAGTACTTC. V and J are TRBV6-5 and TRBJ2-7; 10 nucleotides agree with TRBD1. CDR3 length: 15 residues. V gave up 6 bases and J gave up 4 bases; unmatched junction bases: 9. Germline V lookup: CDR1 MNHEY, CDR2 SVGAGI.